Listed below are T cell receptor beta chains from one sample, sequenced in a study of regulatory and conventional T cells in RAG deficiency. The method was immunoSEQ multiplex PCR; TCRdb's version includes in-frame clones alone and lacks a portion of them. The repertoire includes tens of thousands of clones, about nine tenths of them detected once, and 0.7% to 0.95% sits in the top ten. The same sample was also studied in work on regulatory T cells.

Sequenced sample: Tregs sorted from blood. Every receptor here comes from a human donor in good health. Each CDR3 is given with its conserved first and last residue. The D gene is left open where the match is weak. Clone size is shown for a subset of rows, as once, few, many or a class of expanded clone.

>TRBD1|TRBV2|TRBJ2-3|NA
CASSELSGTGVTDTQYF
TGTGCCAGCAGTGAACTCTCGGGGACAGGCGTCACAGATACGCAGTATTTT
>NA|TRBV7-8|TRBJ2-5|NA
CASSLGGVQETQYF
TGTGCCAGCAGCCTAGGGGGGGTTCAAGAGACCCAGTACTTC
>NA|TRBV7-8|TRBJ2-1|NA
CASSLAFQEYNEQFF
TGTGCCAGCAGCTTAGCCTTTCAGGAATACAATGAGCAGTTCTTC
>NA|TRBV2|TRBJ1-6|NA
CASDSSYNSPLHF
TGTGCCAGTGACAGCTCCTATAATTCACCCCTCCACTTT
>TRBD1|TRBV28|TRBJ1-2|NA
CASSVTGGYGYTF
TGTGCCAGCAGTGTTACAGGGGGCTATGGCTACACCTTC
>TRBD1|TRBV7-2|TRBJ1-2|NA
CASSSKTGGGYTF
TGTGCCAGCAGTTCGAAAACAGGGGGTGGCTACACCTTC
>NA|TRBV18|TRBJ1-1|once
CASSKHVNTEAFF
TGTGCCAGCTCAAAACACGTGAACACTGAAGCTTTCTTT
>NA|TRBV7-2|TRBJ2-5|NA
CASSLVGTQYF
TGTGCCAGCAGCTTAGTAGGGACCCAGTACTTC
>NA|TRBV5-1|TRBJ2-1|NA
CASSLTSNNEQFF
TGCGCCAGCAGCTTGACTAGTAACAATGAGCAGTTCTTC
>TRBD1|TRBV2|TRBJ1-4|NA
CASSEGTGNEKLFF
TGTGCCAGCAGTGAAGGGACAGGGAATGAAAAACTGTTTTTT
>TRBD1|TRBV5-1|TRBJ1-2|few
CASSTGQGLDGYTF
TGCGCCAGCAGCACAGGACAGGGGTTGGATGGCTACACCTTC
>NA|TRBV21-1|TRBJ2-3|once
CASSKDPWTASTDTQYF
TGTGCCAGCAGCAAAGACCCCTGGACAGCTAGCACAGATACGCAGTATTTT
>NA|TRBV5-1|TRBJ2-2|NA
CASSLAGTPGTGELFF
TGCGCCAGCAGCTTGGCCGGGACACCGGGCACCGGGGAGCTGTTTTTT
>TRBD2|TRBV10-3|TRBJ2-5|NA
CAISEGGGDLQETQYF
TGTGCCATCAGTGAAGGTGGGGGGGACCTCCAAGAGACCCAGTACTTC
>NA|TRBV18|TRBJ2-6|NA
CASSLRTSGVAGANVLTF
TGTGCCAGCTCTCTTCGGACCTCAGGGGTAGCTGGGGCCAACGTCCTGACTTTC
>NA|TRBV4-1|TRBJ2-7|NA
CASSPSPARTVYEQYF
TGCGCCAGCAGTCCCTCGCCGGCGCGGACAGTCTACGAGCAGTACTTC
>NA|TRBV7-2|TRBJ1-2|NA
CASSLNPSPLYGYTF
TGTGCCAGCAGCTTAAACCCAAGCCCTCTCTATGGCTACACCTTC
>NA|TRBV7-2|TRBJ2-3|NA
CASSPGHLDTQYF
TGTGCCAGCAGCCCTGGACATTTAGATACGCAGTATTTT
>NA|TRBV7-9|TRBJ2-7|NA
CASSLAGGHSEQYF
TGTGCCAGCAGCTTAGCTGGGGGGCACTCCGAGCAGTACTTC
>NA|TRBV5-1|TRBJ2-3|NA
CASSSRDTQYF
TGCGCCAGCAGCTCCAGGGATACGCAGTATTTT
>NA|TRBV6-5|TRBJ1-6|NA
CASSYSEQTFNSPLHF
TGTGCCAGCAGTTACTCGGAGCAGACTTTTAATTCACCCCTCCACTTT
>TRBD1|TRBV9|TRBJ2-1|NA
CASSVEAMTGDGEQFF
TGTGCCAGCAGCGTAGAGGCAATGACAGGGGATGGTGAGCAGTTCTTC
>NA|TRBV9|TRBJ1-3|NA
CASSIALGGTGNTIYF
TGTGCCAGCAGCATCGCACTGGGAGGGACTGGAAACACCATATATTTT
>TRBD1|TRBV6-1|TRBJ1-5|NA
CASRSGQGNQPQHF
TGTGCCAGCAGATCGGGACAGGGGAATCAGCCCCAGCATTTT
>NA|TRBV28|TRBJ1-2|NA
CASSLSTGPRGYGYTF
TGTGCCAGCAGTCTATCTACCGGGCCGAGGGGTTATGGCTACACCTTC
>NA|TRBV29-1|TRBJ2-7|NA
CSVETGYEQYF
TGCAGCGTTGAGACGGGGTACGAGCAGTACTTC
>TRBD1|TRBV5-1|TRBJ1-4|few
CASSFDRASEKLFF
TGCGCCAGCAGCTTTGACAGGGCTTCGGAGAAACTGTTTTTT
>TRBD1|TRBV18|TRBJ2-7|few
CASSPRPGTGAYEQYF
TGTGCCAGCTCACCACGCCCCGGGACAGGGGCCTACGAGCAGTACTTC
>NA|TRBV28|TRBJ2-7|NA
CASRVGYEQYF
TGTGCCAGCAGGGTAGGGTACGAGCAGTACTTC